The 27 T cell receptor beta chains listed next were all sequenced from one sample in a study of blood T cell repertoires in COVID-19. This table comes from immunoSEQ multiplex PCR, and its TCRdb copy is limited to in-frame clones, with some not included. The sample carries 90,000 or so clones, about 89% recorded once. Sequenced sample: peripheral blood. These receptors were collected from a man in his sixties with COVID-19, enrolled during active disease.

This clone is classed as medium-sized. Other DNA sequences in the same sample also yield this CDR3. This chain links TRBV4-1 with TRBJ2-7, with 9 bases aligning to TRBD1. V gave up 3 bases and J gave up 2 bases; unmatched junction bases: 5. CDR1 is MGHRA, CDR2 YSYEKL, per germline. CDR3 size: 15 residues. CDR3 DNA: TGCGCCAGCAGCCAGGGGACAGGGCTGGCCTACGAGCAGTACTTC. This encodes CASSQGTGLAYEQYF.

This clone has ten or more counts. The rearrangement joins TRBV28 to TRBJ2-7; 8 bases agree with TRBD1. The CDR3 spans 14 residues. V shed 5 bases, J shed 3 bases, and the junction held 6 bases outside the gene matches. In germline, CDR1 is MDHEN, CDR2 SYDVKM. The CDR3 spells CASSTRTGYYEQYF. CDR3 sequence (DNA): TGTGCCAGCAGTACACGGACAGGGTACTACGAGCAGTACTTC. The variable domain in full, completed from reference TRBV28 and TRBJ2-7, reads DVKVTQSSRYLVKRTGEKVFLECVQDMDHENMFWYRQDPGLGLRLIYFSYDVKMKEKGDIPEGYSVSREKKERFSLILESASTNQTSMYLCASSTRTGYYEQYFGPGTRLTVT.

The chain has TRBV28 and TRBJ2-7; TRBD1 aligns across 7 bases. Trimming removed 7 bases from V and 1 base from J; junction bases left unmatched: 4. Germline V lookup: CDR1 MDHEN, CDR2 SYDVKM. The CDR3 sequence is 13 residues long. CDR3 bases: TGTGCCAGCAATACAGGGGCTTCCTACGAGCAGTACTTC. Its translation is CASNTGASYEQYF.

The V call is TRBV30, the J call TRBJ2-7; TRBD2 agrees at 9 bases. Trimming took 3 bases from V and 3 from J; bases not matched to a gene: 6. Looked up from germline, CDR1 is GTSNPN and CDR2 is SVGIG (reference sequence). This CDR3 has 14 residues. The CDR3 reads CAWRYSGGHYEQYF. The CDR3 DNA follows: TGTGCCTGGAGGTACAGCGGGGGGCACTACGAGCAGTACTTC.

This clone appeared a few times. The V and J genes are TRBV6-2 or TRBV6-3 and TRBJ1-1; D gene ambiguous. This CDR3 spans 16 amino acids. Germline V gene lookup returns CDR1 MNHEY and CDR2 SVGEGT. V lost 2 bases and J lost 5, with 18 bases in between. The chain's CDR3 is CASSYKLGRRVTEAFF. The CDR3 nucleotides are TGTGCCAGCAGTTACAAGCTGGGCAGGAGGGTGACTGAAGCTTTCTTT.

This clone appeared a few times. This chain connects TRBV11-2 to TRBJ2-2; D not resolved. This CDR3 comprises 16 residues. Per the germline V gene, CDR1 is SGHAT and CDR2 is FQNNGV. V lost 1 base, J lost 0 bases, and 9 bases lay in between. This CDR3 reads CASSLVGGPNTGELFF. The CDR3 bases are TGTGCCAGCAGCTTAGTGGGTGGGCCGAACACCGGGGAGCTGTTTTTT.

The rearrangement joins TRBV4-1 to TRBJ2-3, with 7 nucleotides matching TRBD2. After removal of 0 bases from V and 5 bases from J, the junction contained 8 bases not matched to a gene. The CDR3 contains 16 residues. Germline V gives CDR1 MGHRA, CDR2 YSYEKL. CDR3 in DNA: TGCGCCAGCAGCCAAGATAACGGCGGGAGCGTAGATACGCAGTATTTT. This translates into CASSQDNGGSVDTQYF.

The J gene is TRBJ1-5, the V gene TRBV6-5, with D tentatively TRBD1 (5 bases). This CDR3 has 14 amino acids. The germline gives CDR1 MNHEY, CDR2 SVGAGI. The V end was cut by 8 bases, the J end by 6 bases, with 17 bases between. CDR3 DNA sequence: TGTGCCAGCGCCCCAGGCCGTAGGGGTCAGCCCCAGCATTTT. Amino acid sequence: CASAPGRRGQPQHF.

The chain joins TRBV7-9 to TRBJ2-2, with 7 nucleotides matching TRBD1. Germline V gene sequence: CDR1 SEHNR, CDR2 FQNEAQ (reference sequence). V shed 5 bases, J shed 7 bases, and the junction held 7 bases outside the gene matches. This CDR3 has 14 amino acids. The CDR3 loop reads CASSGWTGRGELFF. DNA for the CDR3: TGTGCCAGCAGCGGCTGGACAGGACGCGGGGAGCTGTTTTTT. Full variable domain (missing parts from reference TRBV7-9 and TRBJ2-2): DTGVSQNPRHKITKRGQNVTFRCDPISEHNRLYWYRQTLGQGPEFLTYFQNEAQLEKSRLLSDRFSAERPKGSFSTLEIQRTEQGDSAMYLCASSGWTGRGELFFGEGSRLTVL.

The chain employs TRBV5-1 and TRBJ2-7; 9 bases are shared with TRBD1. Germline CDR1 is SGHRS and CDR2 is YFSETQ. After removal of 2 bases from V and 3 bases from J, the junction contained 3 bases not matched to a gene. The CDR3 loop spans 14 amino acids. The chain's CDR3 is CASSFGGQGYEQYF. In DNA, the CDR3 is TGCGCCAGCAGCTTTGGGGGACAGGGCTACGAGCAGTACTTC.

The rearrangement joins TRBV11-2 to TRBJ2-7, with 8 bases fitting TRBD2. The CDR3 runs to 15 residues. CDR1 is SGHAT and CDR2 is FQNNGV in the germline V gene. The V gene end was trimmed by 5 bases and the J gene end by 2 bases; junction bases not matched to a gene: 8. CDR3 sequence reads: CASSPIAGRAYEQYF. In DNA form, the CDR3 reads TGTGCCAGCAGCCCTATAGCGGGACGGGCCTACGAGCAGTACTTC.

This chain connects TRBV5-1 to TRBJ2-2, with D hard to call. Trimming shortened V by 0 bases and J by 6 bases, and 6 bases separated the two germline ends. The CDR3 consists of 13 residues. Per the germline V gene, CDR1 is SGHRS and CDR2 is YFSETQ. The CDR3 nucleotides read TGCGCCAGCAGCTTGGCCTTCTCCGGGGAGCTGTTTTTT. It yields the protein CASSLAFSGELFF.

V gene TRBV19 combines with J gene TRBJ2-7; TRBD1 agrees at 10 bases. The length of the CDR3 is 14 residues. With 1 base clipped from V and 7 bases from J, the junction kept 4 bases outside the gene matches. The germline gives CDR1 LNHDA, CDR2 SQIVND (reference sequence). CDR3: CASSIGQGAQEQYF. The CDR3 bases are TGTGCCAGTAGTATAGGACAGGGGGCGCAGGAGCAGTACTTC.

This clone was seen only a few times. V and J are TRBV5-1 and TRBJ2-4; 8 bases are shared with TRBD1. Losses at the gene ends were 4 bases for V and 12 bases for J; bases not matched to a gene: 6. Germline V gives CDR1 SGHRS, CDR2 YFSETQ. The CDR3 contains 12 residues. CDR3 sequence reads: CASSPGQGTQYF. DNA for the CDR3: TGCGCCAGCAGCCCAGGACAGGGCACTCAGTACTTC. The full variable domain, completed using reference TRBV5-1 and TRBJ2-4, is KAGVTQTPRYLIKTRGQQVTLSCSPISGHRSVSWYQQTPGQGLQFLFEYFSETQRNKGNFPGRFSGRQFSNSRSEMNVSTLELGDSALYLCASSPGQGTQYFGAGTRLSVL.

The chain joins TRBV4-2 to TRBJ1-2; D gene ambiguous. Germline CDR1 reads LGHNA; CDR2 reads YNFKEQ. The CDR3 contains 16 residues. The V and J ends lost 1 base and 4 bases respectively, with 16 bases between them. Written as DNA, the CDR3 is TGTGCCAGCAGCCAAGCTGGTGATGGGGAGAGCTATGGCTACACCTTC. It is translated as CASSQAGDGESYGYTF.

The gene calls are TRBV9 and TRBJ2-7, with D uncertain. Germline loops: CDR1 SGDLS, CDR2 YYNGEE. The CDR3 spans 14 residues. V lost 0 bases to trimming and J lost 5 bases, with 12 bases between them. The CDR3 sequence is CASSVENSNDEQYF. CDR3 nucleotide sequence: TGTGCCAGCAGCGTAGAGAATAGTAACGACGAGCAGTACTTC.

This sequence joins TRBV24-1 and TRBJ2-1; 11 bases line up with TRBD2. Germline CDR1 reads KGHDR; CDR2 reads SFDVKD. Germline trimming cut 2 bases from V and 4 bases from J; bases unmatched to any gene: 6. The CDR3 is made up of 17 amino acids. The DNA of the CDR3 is TGTGCCACCAGTGATTCAATAGCGGGAGGGCGGTACAATGAGCAGTTCTTC. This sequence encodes CATSDSIAGGRYNEQFF.

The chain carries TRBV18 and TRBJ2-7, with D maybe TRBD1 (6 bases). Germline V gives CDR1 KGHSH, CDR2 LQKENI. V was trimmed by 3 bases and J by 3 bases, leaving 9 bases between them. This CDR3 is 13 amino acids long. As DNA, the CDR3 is TGTGCCAGCTCACCCCGACAGGACTACGAGCAGTACTTC. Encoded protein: CASSPRQDYEQYF.

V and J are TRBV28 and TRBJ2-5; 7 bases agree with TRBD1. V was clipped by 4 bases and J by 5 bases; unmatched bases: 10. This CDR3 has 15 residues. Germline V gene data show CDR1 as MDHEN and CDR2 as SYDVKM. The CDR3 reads CASSSLRGLVETQYF. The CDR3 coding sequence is TGTGCCAGCAGTTCCCTAAGGGGGCTGGTGGAGACCCAGTACTTC.

CDR3 amino acids: CSLLGQGHTEAFF. The CDR3, as DNA: TGCAGCCTGTTGGGACAGGGTCACACTGAAGCTTTCTTT. This chain links TRBV29-1 with TRBJ1-1, with 9 bases fitting TRBD1. The CDR3 has 13 residues. From germline, CDR1 is SQVTM and CDR2 ANQGSEA. With 8 bases clipped from V and 3 bases from J, the junction kept 7 bases outside the gene matches.

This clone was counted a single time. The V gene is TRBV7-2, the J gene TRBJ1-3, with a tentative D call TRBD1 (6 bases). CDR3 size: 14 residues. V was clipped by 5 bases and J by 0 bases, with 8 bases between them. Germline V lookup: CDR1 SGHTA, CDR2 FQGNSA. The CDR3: CASSRTVSGNTIYF. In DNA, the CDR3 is TGTGCCAGCAGCCGGACAGTCTCTGGAAACACCATATATTTT. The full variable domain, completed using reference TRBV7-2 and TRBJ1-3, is GAGVSQSPSNKVTEKGKDVELRCDPISGHTALYWYRQSLGQGLEFLIYFQGNSAPDKSGLPSDRFSAERTGGSVSTLTIQRTQQEDSAVYLCASSRTVSGNTIYFGEGSWLTVV.

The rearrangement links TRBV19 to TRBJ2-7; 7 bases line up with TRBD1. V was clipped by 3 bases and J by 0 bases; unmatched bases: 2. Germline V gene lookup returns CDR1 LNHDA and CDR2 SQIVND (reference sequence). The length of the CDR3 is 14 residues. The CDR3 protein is CASSIGTASYEQYF. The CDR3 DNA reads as TGTGCCAGTAGTATTGGGACAGCCTCCTACGAGCAGTACTTC.

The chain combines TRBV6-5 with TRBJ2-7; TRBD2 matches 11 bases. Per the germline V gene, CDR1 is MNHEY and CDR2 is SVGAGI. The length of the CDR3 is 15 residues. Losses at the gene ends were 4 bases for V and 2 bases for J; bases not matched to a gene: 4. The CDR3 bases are TGTGCCAGCAGTTCCCAGACTAGCGGGGCCTACGAGCAGTACTTC. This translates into CASSSQTSGAYEQYF.

The CDR3 is CASRAGGETQYF. As DNA, the CDR3 is TGTGCCAGCAGGGCAGGGGGAGAGACCCAGTACTTC. V is TRBV2 and J is TRBJ2-5; 7 nucleotides agree with TRBD1. This CDR3 is 12 amino acids long. V gave up 6 bases and J gave up 4 bases; unmatched junction bases: 2. The germline V gene has CDR1 SNHLY and CDR2 FYNNEI.

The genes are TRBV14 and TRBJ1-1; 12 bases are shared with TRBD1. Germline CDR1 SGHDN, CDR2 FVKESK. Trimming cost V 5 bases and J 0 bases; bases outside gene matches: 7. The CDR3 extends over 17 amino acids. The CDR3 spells CASSSLGQGAMNTEAFF. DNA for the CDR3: TGTGCCAGCAGCTCCTTGGGACAGGGGGCCATGAACACTGAAGCTTTCTTT.

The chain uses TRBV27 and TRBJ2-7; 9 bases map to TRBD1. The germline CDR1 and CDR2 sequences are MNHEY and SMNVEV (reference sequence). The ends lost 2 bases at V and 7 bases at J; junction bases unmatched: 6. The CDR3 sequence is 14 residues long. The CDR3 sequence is CASSLMGQGEEQYF. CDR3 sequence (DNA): TGTGCCAGCAGTTTAATGGGACAGGGTGAAGAGCAGTACTTC.

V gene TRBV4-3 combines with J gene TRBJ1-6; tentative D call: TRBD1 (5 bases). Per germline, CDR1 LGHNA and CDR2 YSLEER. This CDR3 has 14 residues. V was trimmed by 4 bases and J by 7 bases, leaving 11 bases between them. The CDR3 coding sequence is TGCGCCAGCAGCCGGGGCGCCGGCAATTCACCCCTCCACTTT. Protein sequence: CASSRGAGNSPLHF.